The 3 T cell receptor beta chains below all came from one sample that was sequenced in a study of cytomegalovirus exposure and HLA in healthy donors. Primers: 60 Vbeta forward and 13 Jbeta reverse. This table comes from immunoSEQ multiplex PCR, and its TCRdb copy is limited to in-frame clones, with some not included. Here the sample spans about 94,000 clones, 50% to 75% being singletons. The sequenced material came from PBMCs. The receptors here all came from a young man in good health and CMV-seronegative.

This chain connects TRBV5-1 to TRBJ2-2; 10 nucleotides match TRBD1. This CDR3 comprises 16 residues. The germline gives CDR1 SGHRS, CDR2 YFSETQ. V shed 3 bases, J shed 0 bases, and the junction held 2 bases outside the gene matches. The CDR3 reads CASSWTGGSNTGELFF. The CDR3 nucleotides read TGCGCCAGCAGCTGGACAGGGGGGTCGAACACCGGGGAGCTGTTTTTT.

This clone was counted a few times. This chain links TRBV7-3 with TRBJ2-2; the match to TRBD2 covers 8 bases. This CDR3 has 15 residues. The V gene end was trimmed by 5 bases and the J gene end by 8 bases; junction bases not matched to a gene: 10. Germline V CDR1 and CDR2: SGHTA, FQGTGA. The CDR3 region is CASSPRGASPGELFF. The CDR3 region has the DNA TGTGCCAGCAGCCCGCGGGGGGCCTCCCCGGGGGAGCTGTTTTTT.

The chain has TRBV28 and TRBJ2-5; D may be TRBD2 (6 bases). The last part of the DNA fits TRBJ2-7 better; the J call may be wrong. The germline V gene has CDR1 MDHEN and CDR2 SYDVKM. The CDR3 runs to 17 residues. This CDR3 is CASSLGPLGGVLYEQYF. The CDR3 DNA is TGTGCCAGCAGTTTAGGACCCCTGGGGGGAGTCCTCTACGAGCAGTACTTC.